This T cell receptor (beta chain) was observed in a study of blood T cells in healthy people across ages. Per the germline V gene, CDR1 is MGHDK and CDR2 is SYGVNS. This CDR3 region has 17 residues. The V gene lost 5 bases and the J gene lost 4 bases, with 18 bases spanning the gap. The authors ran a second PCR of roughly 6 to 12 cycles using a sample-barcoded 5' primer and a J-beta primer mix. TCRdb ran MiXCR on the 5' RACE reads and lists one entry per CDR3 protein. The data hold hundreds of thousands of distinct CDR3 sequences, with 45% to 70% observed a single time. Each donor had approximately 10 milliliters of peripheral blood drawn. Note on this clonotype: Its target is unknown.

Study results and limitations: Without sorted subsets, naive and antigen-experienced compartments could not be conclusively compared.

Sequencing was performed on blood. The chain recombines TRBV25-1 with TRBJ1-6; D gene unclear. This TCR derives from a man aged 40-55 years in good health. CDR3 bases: TGTGCCAGCAGTAGCGACCCAGTATCCCCTTATAATTCACCCCTCCACTTT. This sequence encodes CASSSDPVSPYNSPLHF.